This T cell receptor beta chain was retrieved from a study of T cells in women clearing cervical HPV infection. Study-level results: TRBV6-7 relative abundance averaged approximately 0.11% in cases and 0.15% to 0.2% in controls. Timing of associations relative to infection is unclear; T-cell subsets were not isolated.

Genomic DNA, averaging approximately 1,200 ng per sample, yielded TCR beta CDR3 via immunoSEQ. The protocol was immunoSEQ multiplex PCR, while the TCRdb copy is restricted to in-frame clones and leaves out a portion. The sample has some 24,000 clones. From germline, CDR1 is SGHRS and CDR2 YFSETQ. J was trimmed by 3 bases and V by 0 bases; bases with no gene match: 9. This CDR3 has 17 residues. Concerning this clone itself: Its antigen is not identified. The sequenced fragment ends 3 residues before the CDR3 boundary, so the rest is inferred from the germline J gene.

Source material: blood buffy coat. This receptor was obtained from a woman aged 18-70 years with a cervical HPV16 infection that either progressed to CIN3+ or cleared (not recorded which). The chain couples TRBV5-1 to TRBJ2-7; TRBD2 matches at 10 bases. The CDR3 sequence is CASSLEIAGGPRYEQYF. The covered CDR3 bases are TGCGCCAGCAGCTTGGAAATAGCGGGGGGCCCACGCTACGAG.